This TCR beta chain was profiled in a study of T cells after yellow fever vaccination (dated by TCRdb to about 2019). The study in broad terms: The SMART-Seq v4 Ultra Low Input RNA kit was used to prepare libraries from fractions with low cell numbers. Bulk PBMC replicates and cell subsets were isolated from blood drawn at multiple timepoints before and after both primary and secondary immunization. Two healthy male donors, one aged 18 to 30 and one aged 30 to 40 years, were included in the cohort. To track T-cell clones before and after primary and booster YFV17D yellow fever vaccination, bulk TCR alpha and beta repertoires were sequenced longitudinally. On the study overall, not on this receptor specifically: Compared with the primary T-cell response, the secondary T-cell response was faster but weaker, reaching its peak on day 5 rather than on day 15. Most clones expanded after primary vaccination were re-detected after the booster (96% of CD4 and approximately 85% of CD8), suggesting broad memory maintenance. Computational filtering was required because FACS-sorted repertoires could contain abundant contaminating clonotypes from the bulk population. The study included only a couple of donors, which limits how far the findings can be generalized. A small fraction of clonotypes showed up in both the CD4 and CD8 compartments, probably as a result of convergent recombination.

Taken with the paper, the label for treatment or condition translates to: live attenuated yellow fever vaccine strain. At each blood-draw timepoint, two biological replicates of bulk PBMCs were obtained. A standard Ficoll-Paque protocol was used to isolate PBMCs from peripheral blood. TriZol was used to extract RNA from bulk PBMCs, from CD4 and CD8 fractions, and from dextramer-positive and dextramer-negative fractions. Synthesis of TCR cDNA relied on 5'RACE template switching, a step that introduced a universal primer site along with unique molecular identifiers. cDNA synthesis was primed from both the TCR alpha and TCR beta constant segments. Library amplification used two PCR steps, and the second PCR step added sample barcodes and sequencing adapters. Sequencing of libraries was done on Illumina HiSeq 2500 (2x100 bp) or NovaSeq (2x150 bp). As for how the authors treated the data: MIGEC was used to demultiplex reads and collapse the reads into UMI consensus sequences, and MiXCR was used for V(D)J alignment. Vaccine-responding clonotypes were defined with edgeR using replicate PBMC samples, requiring FDR below 0.01 and a log2 fold change above 5 up to day 15. CD4 or CD8 identity was assigned to each bulk clonotype according to whether the clonotype was present at higher abundance in the sequenced CD4 repertoire or the sequenced CD8 repertoire. Using fastp at Q25 and MiXCR, TCRdb reprocessed the public reads and kept productive beta chains. Entries are consolidated by CDR3 protein sequence, retaining the most common genes and DNA. These V and J calls are TCRdb output, not the study's own analysis. Counted in this sample were approximately 550,000 distinct CDR3 sequences; 15% to 20% of them appeared once. 14% of the sample is held by the ten biggest clonotypes.

A few counts support this clonotype. Its cognate antigen has yet to be identified. One base away there is no much larger clone; base qualities are not given. The sample consisted of PBMCs, taken 15 days after the yellow fever booster vaccination. The receptor was derived from a man aged 30 to 45 who received the YFV17D yellow fever vaccine.

The DNA reads TGCAGTGCCCCTCGGCGGGAAGCTCAAGAGACCCAGTACTTC. This yields the protein CSAPRREAQETQYF. The rearranged segments are TRBV20-1 and TRBJ2-5; TRBD2 might be the D gene, on 6 matching bases. Relative to germline, V is 6 bases shorter and J is 2 bases shorter, with 16 bases between their ends. The CDR3 numbers 14 residues from cysteine through phenylalanine. Only the CDR3 part of the read is kept: 42 bases, read in frame from the first base. Sequences DFQATT (CDR1) and SNEGSKA (CDR2) are obtained from the germline V gene (reference sequence).